This paragraph reports one T cell receptor (beta chain). Sequencing used immunoSEQ multiplex PCR; TCRdb keeps in-frame clones, though not all of them. The sample lists about 160,000 clones; about nine tenths were seen once. The germline gives CDR1 SGHRS, CDR2 YFSETQ. The CDR3 has 15 residues. V was trimmed by 0 bases and J by 1 base, leaving 7 bases between them. This entry is derived from a study of cytomegalovirus exposure and HLA in healthy donors. The sequenced material came from PBMCs. The receptor's source is a woman aged 25 to 39 in good health and CMV-seronegative. The chain recombines TRBV5-1 with TRBJ2-2; D remains unclear. The CDR3 DNA reads TGCGCCAGCAGCTTGGTCCCCCGGAACACCGGGGAGCTGTTTTTT. Its protein is CASSLVPRNTGELFF. Combining the CDR3 with reference TRBV5-1 and TRBJ2-2 gives the whole variable domain KAGVTQTPRYLIKTRGQQVTLSCSPISGHRSVSWYQQTPGQGLQFLFEYFSETQRNKGNFPGRFSGRQFSNSRSEMNVSTLELGDSALYLCASSLVPRNTGELFFGEGSRLTVL.